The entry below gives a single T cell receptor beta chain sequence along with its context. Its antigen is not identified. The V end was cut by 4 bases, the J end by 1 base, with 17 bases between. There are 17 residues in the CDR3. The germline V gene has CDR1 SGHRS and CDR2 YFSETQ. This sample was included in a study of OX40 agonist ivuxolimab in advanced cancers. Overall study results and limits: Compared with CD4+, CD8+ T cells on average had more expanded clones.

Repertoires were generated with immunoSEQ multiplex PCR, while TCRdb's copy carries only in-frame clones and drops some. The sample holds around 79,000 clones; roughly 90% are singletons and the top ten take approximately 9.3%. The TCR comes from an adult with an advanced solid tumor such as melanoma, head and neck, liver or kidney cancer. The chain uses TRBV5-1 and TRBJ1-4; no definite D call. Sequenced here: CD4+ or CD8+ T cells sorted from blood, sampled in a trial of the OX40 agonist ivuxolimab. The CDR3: CASSPRAAVQTNEKLFF. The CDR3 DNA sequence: TGCGCCAGCAGCCCCCGGGCGGCGGTTCAAACTAATGAAAAACTGTTTTTT.